The clone carrying this T cell receptor beta chain occurred many times. What it recognizes is unknown. These data are taken from a study of neurological immune-mediated disorders. Findings of the study overall: TCR-beta repertoires seemed private in all groups, with no expanded CDR3 amino acid sequences shared.

MiXCR was run by TCRdb on the 5' RACE reads, yielding one entry per CDR3 protein. The repertoire holds fewer than 90,000 distinct CDR3 sequences, with about a tenth as singletons. The clonotype was recovered from a man between 35 and 55 years old in good health. Specimen: PBMCs.

This CDR3 reads CASSPPGQGYEQYF. For the CDR3, the DNA is TGCGCCAGCAGCCCCCCGGGACAGGGCTACGAGCAGTACTTC. V and J are TRBV5-1 and TRBJ2-7; 9 bases fit TRBD1. J gave up 3 bases and V 4 bases, and 5 bases lay outside the gene matches. The CDR3 is 14 residues long. Germline-derived CDR1 and CDR2 are SGHRS and YFSETQ.